The rows below give T cell receptor beta chains drawn from one sample of a study of T cells in Graves' hyperthyroidism and ophthalmopathy. TCRdb processed the multiplex PCR reads anew with MiXCR; each CDR3 protein has one entry. Among approximately 590,000 distinct CDR3 sequences, approximately 15% were seen once, and the ten largest hold around 6.6%. Sequencing input: blood. Receptors originate from a woman aged 25 to 45 with Graves' hyperthyroidism. Each CDR3 is given with its conserved first and last residue.

v_gene: TRBV27
CDR3aa: CASSFRAGTGELFF

v_gene: TRBV12-5
CDR3aa: CASGLVQWGQERAGELFF

v_gene: TRBV11-2
CDR3aa: CASSTSVAGVYEQYF

v_gene: TRBV12-3/TRBV12-4
CDR3aa: CASSYRQGSTGELFF

v_gene: TRBV20-1
CDR3aa: CSARDQLAGVETQYF

v_gene: TRBV6-2/TRBV6-3
CDR3aa: CASSWIGGAGGETQYF

v_gene: TRBV5-1
CDR3aa: CASSLESLGASGRAQFF

v_gene: TRBV28
CDR3aa: CASSLPGTSYEQYF

v_gene: TRBV12-3/TRBV12-4
CDR3aa: CASSFQWTLNSYEQYF

v_gene: TRBV19
CDR3aa: CASSWDRDDNIQYF

v_gene: TRBV4-3
CDR3aa: CASSPSGGGGTQYF

v_gene: TRBV5-4
CDR3aa: CASSKATGGSGANVLTF

v_gene: TRBV19
CDR3aa: CASSITQGGEAFF

v_gene: TRBV11-2
CDR3aa: CASSPRGGRTGLSGANVLTF

v_gene: TRBV28
CDR3aa: CASSVPGPGHETQYF

v_gene: TRBV7-9
CDR3aa: CASSLGGWGDTEAFF

v_gene: TRBV12-3/TRBV12-4
CDR3aa: CASSYRGRNTDTQYF

v_gene: TRBV6-1
CDR3aa: CASNTQGWTSYEQYF

v_gene: TRBV5-1
CDR3aa: CASSLTQRSYEQYF

v_gene: TRBV4-3
CDR3aa: CASSPYLGDSNQPQHF

v_gene: TRBV3-1
CDR3aa: CASSQVVDSYNEQFF

v_gene: TRBV14
CDR3aa: CASSQEGGGVAYNEQFF

v_gene: TRBV29-1
CDR3aa: CSVAGLAGDGADTQYF